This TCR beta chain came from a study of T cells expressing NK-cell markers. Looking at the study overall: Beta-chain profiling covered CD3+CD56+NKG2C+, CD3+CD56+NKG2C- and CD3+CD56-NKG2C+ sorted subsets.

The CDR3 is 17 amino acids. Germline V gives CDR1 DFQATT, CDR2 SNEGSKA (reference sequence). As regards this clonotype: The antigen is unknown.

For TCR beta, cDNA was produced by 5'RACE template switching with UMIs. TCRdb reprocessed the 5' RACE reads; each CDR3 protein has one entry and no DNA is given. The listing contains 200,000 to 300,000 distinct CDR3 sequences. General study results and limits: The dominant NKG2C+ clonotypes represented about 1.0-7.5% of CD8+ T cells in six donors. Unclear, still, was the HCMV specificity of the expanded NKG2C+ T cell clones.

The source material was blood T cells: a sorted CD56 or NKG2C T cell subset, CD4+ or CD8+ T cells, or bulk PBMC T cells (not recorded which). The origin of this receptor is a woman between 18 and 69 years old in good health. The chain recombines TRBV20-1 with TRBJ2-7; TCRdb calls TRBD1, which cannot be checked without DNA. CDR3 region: CSASPGKGLPVVYEQYF.